These 22 T cell receptor beta chains came from one sample sequenced in a study of cytomegalovirus exposure and HLA in healthy donors. The PCR made use of 60 Vbeta and 13 Jbeta primers. Profiled with immunoSEQ multiplex PCR; TCRdb holds only in-frame clones, not every one. Of about 130,000 clones listed, 65% to 75% are singletons. What was sequenced was PBMCs. All receptors derive from a man between 35 and 55 years old in good health and CMV-seropositive.

This chain uses TRBV5-1 with TRBJ2-7; D remains unclear. The CDR3 totals 13 residues. The V and J ends lost 0 bases and 5 bases respectively, with 9 bases between them. Germline-derived CDR1 and CDR2 are SGHRS and YFSETQ. The DNA for the CDR3 is TGCGCCAGCAGCTTGGGGTCGGAGAACGAGCAGTACTTC. This sequence encodes CASSLGSENEQYF.

The rearrangement uses TRBV7-2 and TRBJ1-6, with TRBD1 matching over 8 bases. V gave up 5 bases and J gave up 8 bases; unmatched junction bases: 8. The CDR3 spans 15 residues. CDR1 and CDR2 (germline): SGHTA, FQGNSA. As DNA, the CDR3 is TGTGCCAGCAGCCTAGACAGGGGATTTCATTCACCCCTCCACTTT. This gives the protein CASSLDRGFHSPLHF.

The J gene is TRBJ2-7, the V gene TRBV7-2; TRBD2 is a possible D gene (6 bases). Trimming pared 2 bases from V and 5 bases from J, leaving 16 bases between. Germline V CDR1 and CDR2: SGHTA, FQGNSA. This CDR3 contains 15 residues. This CDR3 reads CASSLLTSSSNEQYF. In DNA, the CDR3 is TGTGCCAGCAGCTTATTAACTAGCAGTTCTAACGAGCAGTACTTC.

J is TRBJ2-3 and V is TRBV5-4, with D possibly matching TRBD2 (6 bases). V was cut by 0 bases and J by 1 base, with 12 bases left in between. The CDR3 contains 16 residues. The germline V gene has CDR1 SGHNT and CDR2 YYREEE (reference sequence). This chain's CDR3 is CASSLGAAGRTDTQYF. As DNA, the CDR3 is TGTGCCAGCAGCTTGGGTGCGGCGGGACGCACAGATACGCAGTATTTT. Filled out from reference TRBV5-4 and TRBJ2-3, the complete variable domain reads ETGVTQSPTHLIKTRGQQVTLRCSSQSGHNTVSWYQQALGQGPQFIFQYYREEENGRGNFPPRFSGLQFPNYSSELNVNALELDDSALYLCASSLGAAGRTDTQYFGPGTRLTVL.

The V and J genes are TRBV2 and TRBJ1-5; D not certain. Germline V gene lookup returns CDR1 SNHLY and CDR2 FYNNEI. Trimming left V 0 bases short and J 0 bases short, with 18 bases between. The CDR3 sequence is 19 residues long. The CDR3 loop is CASSEAGGSQPYSNQPQHF. In nucleotides, the CDR3 is TGTGCCAGCAGTGAAGCAGGCGGATCGCAACCTTATAGCAATCAGCCCCAGCATTTT.

The chain uses TRBV7-6 and TRBJ2-7; D might be TRBD1 (7 bases). V was cut by 5 bases and J by 3 bases, with 14 bases left in between. Per germline, CDR1 SGHVS and CDR2 FNYEAQ. The length of the CDR3 is 14 residues. This CDR3 reads CASSAGQLIYEQYF. CDR3 bases: TGTGCCAGCAGCGCGGGACAGCTGATCTACGAGCAGTACTTC.

The V call is TRBV27, the J call TRBJ2-1, with 11 positions matching TRBD2. Germline V gene lookup returns CDR1 MNHEY and CDR2 SMNVEV (reference sequence). CDR3 length: 13 residues. The V segment lost 8 bases and the J segment 6 bases; nucleotides outside the gene matches: 3. Here the CDR3 reads CASGTSGLNEQFF. CDR3 nucleotides: TGTGCCAGCGGGACTAGCGGTCTCAATGAGCAGTTCTTC.

As DNA, the CDR3 is TGTGCCAGCAAGCGGGAATTAAACACCGGGGAGCTGTTTTTT. Residues: CASKRELNTGELFF. The rearrangement uses TRBV27 and TRBJ2-2, with 7 bases that match TRBD2. The CDR3 totals 14 residues. V gave up 7 bases and J gave up 2 bases; unmatched junction bases: 4. Germline CDR1 reads MNHEY; CDR2 reads SMNVEV (reference sequence).

This clone was observed a handful of times. The chain is built from TRBV6-1 and TRBJ1-6; maybe TRBD1 (5 bases). CDR1 and CDR2 (germline): MNHNS, SASEGT. Trimming took off 11 bases at V and 5 bases at J, with 19 bases between the two ends. The CDR3 consists of 15 residues. The DNA for the CDR3 is TGTGCCGTCCCTCGGGAGGGGTATGATAATTCACCCCTCCACTTT. Residues: CAVPREGYDNSPLHF.

V and J are TRBV10-1 and TRBJ2-3; unclear D gene. Trimming took off 5 bases at V and 4 bases at J, with 7 bases between the two ends. CDR3 length: 12 residues. The germline CDR1 and CDR2 sequences are WNHNN and SYGVQD (reference sequence). The CDR3 sequence is CASSSSSDTQYF. In DNA, the CDR3 is TGCGCCAGCAGTTCTAGTTCAGATACGCAGTATTTT.

This sequence joins TRBV5-1 and TRBJ2-7, with 10 bases lining up with TRBD1. CDR1 and CDR2 from the germline V gene are SGHRS and YFSETQ. Trimming took 3 bases from V and 0 from J; bases not matched to a gene: 0. The CDR3 covers 14 residues. The CDR3 DNA reads TGCGCCAGCAGCTGGACAGGGGGCTCCTACGAGCAGTACTTC. It is translated as CASSWTGGSYEQYF.

The V gene is TRBV29-1, the J gene TRBJ2-1, with 7 positions matching TRBD2. With V trimmed by 8 bases and J by 3 bases, 10 bases remained unmatched. The CDR3 spans 14 residues. Germline CDR1 reads SQVTM; CDR2 reads ANQGSEA. The CDR3 DNA reads TGCAGCTTTAGCGGAGGGAGGGACTACAATGAGCAGTTCTTC. This encodes CSFSGGRDYNEQFF.

The chain links TRBV6-6 to TRBJ2-1; D is unresolved. V was shortened by 0 bases and J by 7 bases, with 7 bases between the two germline ends. Germline assignment: CDR1 MNHNY and CDR2 SVGAGI (reference sequence). CDR3 size: 13 residues. This CDR3 is CASSYSNSNEQFF. Written as DNA, the CDR3 is TGTGCCAGCAGTTACTCGAACTCGAATGAGCAGTTCTTC.

The sample holds one count of this clone. The rearrangement links TRBV5-1 to TRBJ1-2, with 8 bases aligning to TRBD1. Germline V CDR1 and CDR2: SGHRS, YFSETQ. The CDR3 runs 16 residues. V lost 0 bases and J lost 4; bases outside the gene matches: 8. CDR3 nucleotides: TGCGCCAGCAGCTTGGAAGGACAGGGTTTCCCCTATGGCTACACCTTC. Translated: CASSLEGQGFPYGYTF.

This clone was picked up a small number of times. The chain has TRBV5-4 and TRBJ2-2, with TRBD1 identical over 10 bases. The CDR3 is 15 residues long. Per the germline V gene, CDR1 is SGHNT and CDR2 is YYREEE (reference sequence). The V gene end was trimmed by 3 bases and the J gene end by 3 bases; junction bases not matched to a gene: 2. This chain's CDR3 is CASSSGQGYTGELFF. The DNA of the CDR3 is TGTGCCAGCAGCTCGGGACAGGGGTACACCGGGGAGCTGTTTTTT.

The CDR3 coding sequence is TGTGCCAGCAGTGAACAGGGGGGACAGCCCCAGCATTTT. It codes for CASSEQGGQPQHF. The chain is built from TRBV6-5 and TRBJ1-5, with 8 nucleotides matching TRBD1. Germline CDR1 and CDR2: MNHEY and SVGAGI. The CDR3 has 13 residues. V gave up 5 bases and J gave up 7 bases; unmatched junction bases: 4.

The J gene is TRBJ2-6, the V gene TRBV28; D remains ambiguous. Germline CDR1 MDHEN, CDR2 SYDVKM. Trimming cost V 2 bases and J 2 bases, with 7 bases left between them. CDR3 length equals 15 residues. CDR3 residues: CASSLASAGANVLTF. The CDR3 DNA sequence: TGTGCCAGCAGTTTAGCCTCGGCTGGGGCCAACGTCCTGACTTTC.

The chain combines TRBV19 with TRBJ2-2; a possible D gene is TRBD2 (5 bases). Germline CDR1 LNHDA, CDR2 SQIVND (reference sequence). The CDR3 runs 13 residues. Trimming stripped 5 bases from V and 5 bases from J, with 9 bases between. CDR3 protein: CASSPQRTGELFF. Written as DNA, the CDR3 is TGTGCCAGTAGTCCCCAGCGGACCGGGGAGCTGTTTTTT. Full variable domain (outside the CDR3, taken from reference TRBV19 and TRBJ2-2): DGGITQSPKYLFRKEGQNVTLSCEQNLNHDAMYWYRQDPGQGLRLIYYSQIVNDFQKGDIAEGYSVSREKKESFPLTVTSAQKNPTAFYLCASSPQRTGELFFGEGSRLTVL.

The chain recombines TRBV10-3 with TRBJ1-1; 9 bases fit TRBD1. With V trimmed by 6 bases and J by 1 base, 6 bases remained unmatched. There are 15 residues in the CDR3. Germline values: CDR1 ENHRY, CDR2 SYGVKD. CDR3 amino acids: CAIRTKTGGNTEAFF. Written as DNA, the CDR3 is TGTGCCATCAGGACAAAGACAGGGGGGAACACTGAAGCTTTCTTT.

The rearrangement uses TRBV10-3 and TRBJ1-1, with TRBD1 matching 7 bases. There are 13 residues in the CDR3. The germline V gene encodes CDR1 ENHRY and CDR2 SYGVKD. V gave up 6 bases and J gave up 0 bases; unmatched junction bases: 1. The CDR3 sequence is CAIRGQMNTEAFF. The CDR3 region has the DNA TGTGCCATCAGGGGACAGATGAACACTGAAGCTTTCTTT.

The chain joins TRBV7-3 to TRBJ1-1; 8 nucleotides match TRBD1. This CDR3 contains 15 residues. The V segment lost 3 bases and the J segment 5 bases; nucleotides outside the gene matches: 8. Per the germline V gene, CDR1 is SGHTA and CDR2 is FQGTGA. CDR3: CASSFSDRGRTEAFF. The CDR3 coding sequence is TGTGCCAGCAGCTTCTCTGACAGGGGACGGACTGAAGCTTTCTTT.

The chain combines TRBV6-5 with TRBJ2-1; tentatively, D is TRBD1 (6 bases). The CDR3 runs 15 residues. The germline gives CDR1 MNHEY, CDR2 SVGAGI. The V end was cut by 2 bases, the J end by 3 bases, with 11 bases between. CDR3 in amino acids: CASSYGARGYNEQFF. As DNA, the CDR3 is TGTGCCAGCAGTTACGGAGCCAGGGGCTACAATGAGCAGTTCTTC.